The 20 T cell receptor beta chains below all came from one sample that was sequenced in a study of blood T cell repertoires in COVID-19. Assay used: immunoSEQ multiplex PCR; TCRdb lists only in-frame clones, some missing. The table shows fewer than 150,000 clones, with around 86% occurring only once. The sequenced sample was PBMCs or T cells enriched from blood (not recorded which). The source of these receptors is a man aged 25 to 40 who had recovered from COVID-19.

CDR3 nucleotide sequence: TGTGCCAGCAGCTTATTAAGACAGGGGGACACTGAAGCTTTCTTT. Amino acids: CASSLLRQGDTEAFF. This chain joins TRBV7-8 and TRBJ1-1; TRBD1 matches at 9 bases. Germline V gene sequence: CDR1 SGHVS, CDR2 FQNEAQ. Trimming removed 2 bases from V and 3 bases from J; junction bases left unmatched: 4. This CDR3 is 15 amino acids long.

This chain links TRBV4-2 with TRBJ1-2; no reliable D call. The CDR3 loop spans 14 amino acids. Germline V gene sequence: CDR1 LGHNA, CDR2 YNFKEQ. Trimming removed 1 base at V and 5 bases at J, with 11 bases between. The CDR3, as DNA: TGTGCCAGCAGCCAAGCCTCTGGGCAGTATGGCTACACCTTC. It yields the protein CASSQASGQYGYTF.

This clone appeared once. The CDR3 loop is CASGPPSGGAGVYGYTF. The CDR3 DNA reads TGTGCTAGTGGACCCCCATCGGGAGGTGCCGGGGTTTATGGCTACACCTTC. V usage is TRBV12-5 and J usage is TRBJ1-2; D is ambiguous. This CDR3 region has 17 residues. Germline CDR1 is LGHNT and CDR2 is FRNRAP. The V end was cut by 6 bases, the J end by 5 bases, with 25 bases between.

This chain connects TRBV15 to TRBJ2-7, with D perhaps matching TRBD1 (6 bases). Trimming cost V 0 bases and J 3 bases, with 12 bases left between them. This CDR3 has 15 residues. Germline V gives CDR1 LNHNV, CDR2 YYDKDF (reference sequence). The CDR3 region is CATSRDSDSLYEQYF. The CDR3 DNA follows: TGTGCCACCAGCAGAGATTCGGACAGCCTCTACGAGCAGTACTTC.

This clone has only a few counts. This rearrangement joins TRBV3-1 (or the pseudogene TRBV3-2) to TRBJ1-5, with 8 bases that match TRBD1. V shed 4 bases and J 4 bases; nucleotides not matched to a gene: 3. Per the germline V gene, CDR1 is LGHDT and CDR2 is YNNKEL (reference sequence). The CDR3 consists of 14 residues. CDR3 DNA sequence: TGTGCCAGCAGCCCCCGACAGGGGAATCAGCCCCAGCATTTT. Encoded protein: CASSPRQGNQPQHF.

The gene calls are TRBV5-6 and TRBJ2-1; tentatively, D is TRBD1 (5 bases). The germline V and J ends were trimmed by 4 bases and 4 bases, with 9 bases remaining between them. CDR1 SGHDT and CDR2 YYEEEE come from the germline V gene. This CDR3 comprises 13 residues. CDR3 sequence reads: CASSPDRYNEQFF. The CDR3 coding sequence is TGTGCCAGCAGCCCCGACAGATACAATGAGCAGTTCTTC.

Here the CDR3 reads CASSFMTRNEQFF. The CDR3 DNA is TGCGCCAGCAGCTTCATGACAAGGAATGAGCAGTTCTTC. This sequence joins TRBV5-1 and TRBJ2-1; D unresolved. CDR3 length: 13 residues. The germline V gene has CDR1 SGHRS and CDR2 YFSETQ. V dropped 2 bases and J dropped 7 bases, with 10 bases sitting between them.

The gene calls are TRBV5-4 and TRBJ1-1; D gene ambiguous. The CDR3 spans 13 residues. Germline lookup yields CDR1 SGHNT and CDR2 YYREEE (reference sequence). Trimming took 5 bases from V and 5 from J, leaving 13 bases between them. CDR3 region: CASSFGGQTEAFF. The DNA for the CDR3 is TGTGCCAGCAGTTTTGGTGGGCAGACTGAAGCTTTCTTT.

This sequence joins TRBV28 and TRBJ1-3; 12 positions match TRBD1. In germline, CDR1 is MDHEN, CDR2 SYDVKM. The CDR3 covers 17 residues. V shed 4 bases and J 0 bases; nucleotides not matched to a gene: 4. The CDR3 spells CASSSGQGATSGNTIYF. DNA for the CDR3: TGTGCCAGCAGTTCGGGACAGGGGGCTACCTCTGGAAACACCATATATTTT.

The chain uses TRBV9 and TRBJ1-1, with unresolved D. The germline CDR1 and CDR2 sequences are SGDLS and YYNGEE. V was pared by 4 bases and J by 0 bases, with 10 bases between. The CDR3 has 14 amino acids. The CDR3 region has the DNA TGTGCCAGCAGCCCAATAACAGTGAACACTGAAGCTTTCTTT. As protein: CASSPITVNTEAFF.

The chain is built from TRBV27 and TRBJ1-1, with TRBD1 matching 7 bases. The CDR3 is 14 residues long. The germline CDR1 and CDR2 sequences are MNHEY and SMNVEV (reference sequence). V dropped 6 bases and J dropped 2; count of bases not matched to a gene: 6. The CDR3 DNA reads TGTGCCAGCAGCGACAGGGCACCCAACACTGAAGCTTTCTTT. The encoded protein is CASSDRAPNTEAFF.

The rearrangement uses TRBV6-1 and TRBJ2-5; D is possibly TRBD1 (5 bases). V was shortened by 4 bases and J by 7 bases, with 22 bases between the two germline ends. The CDR3 contains 16 residues. Germline V gene lookup returns CDR1 MNHNS and CDR2 SASEGT. This CDR3 reads CASSVFPDTLLATQYF. CDR3 nucleotides: TGTGCCAGCAGTGTATTTCCGGACACCCTTTTGGCGACCCAGTACTTC.

This clone was detected a few times. The V and J genes are TRBV23-1 and TRBJ1-6, with D perhaps matching TRBD1 (5 bases). TRBV23-1 is an ORF for which the function is uncertain. This CDR3 contains 13 residues. V was pared by 2 bases and J by 6 bases, with 5 bases between. CDR3: CASSQQGNSPLHF. CDR3 sequence (DNA): TGCGCCAGCAGTCAACAGGGTAATTCACCCCTCCACTTT.

This chain uses TRBV11-2 with TRBJ2-1; 13 positions match TRBD2. CDR1 SGHAT and CDR2 FQNNGV come from the germline V gene. The CDR3 runs to 15 residues. Trimming removed 4 bases from V and 9 bases from J; junction bases left unmatched: 6. The CDR3 protein is CASSSGLAGAGEQFF. CDR3 in DNA: TGTGCCAGCAGCTCCGGACTAGCGGGAGCGGGTGAGCAGTTCTTC.

CDR3 loop: CASSEVIRGNEKLFF. The CDR3 DNA sequence: TGTGCCAGCAGTGAAGTGATCAGGGGTAATGAAAAACTGTTTTTT. The chain has TRBV2 and TRBJ1-4, with D maybe TRBD1 (6 bases). The V gene lost 1 base and the J gene lost 4 bases, with 10 bases spanning the gap. The CDR3 is 15 residues long. CDR1 and CDR2 from the germline V gene are SNHLY and FYNNEI.

This clone came up once. The V call is TRBV6-5, the J call TRBJ2-2; 14 nucleotides agree with TRBD2. CDR3 length: 16 amino acids. V lost 4 bases to trimming and J lost 9 bases; unmatched junction nucleotides: 7. In germline, CDR1 is MNHEY, CDR2 SVGAGI. The CDR3 sequence: CASSLGTSGGPRELFF. In nucleotides, the CDR3 is TGTGCCAGCAGTTTAGGGACTAGCGGGGGCCCACGGGAGCTGTTTTTT.

This sequence joins TRBV27 and TRBJ1-1; D is unclear. Trimming pared 5 bases from V and 4 bases from J, leaving 14 bases between. The CDR3 covers 14 residues. CDR1 is MNHEY and CDR2 is SMNVEV in the germline V gene (reference sequence). The CDR3: CASSPDPEGTEAFF. In DNA form, the CDR3 reads TGTGCCAGCAGTCCGGACCCCGAGGGCACTGAAGCTTTCTTT.

The rearrangement joins TRBV7-3 to TRBJ2-1; tentative D call: TRBD2 (6 bases). The CDR3 is 16 amino acids. V lost 6 bases and J 1 base, leaving 16 bases between the germline ends. The germline V gene has CDR1 SGHTA and CDR2 FQGTGA. The CDR3 sequence: CASSRLSGTSYNEQFF. The CDR3 region has the DNA TGTGCCAGCAGTCGGCTTTCAGGGACTTCCTACAATGAGCAGTTCTTC. Full variable domain (rest looked up from reference TRBV7-3 and TRBJ2-1): GAGVSQTPSNKVTEKGKYVELRCDPISGHTALYWYRQSLGQGPEFLIYFQGTGAADDSGLPNDRFFAVRPEGSVSTLKIQRTERGDSAVYLCASSRLSGTSYNEQFFGPGTRLTVL.

This clone came up a few times. This sequence joins TRBV29-1 and TRBJ1-4; a weak D match, TRBD1 (6 bases). The CDR3 covers 17 residues. The V and J ends lost 6 bases and 0 bases respectively, with 20 bases between them. Germline assignment: CDR1 SQVTM and CDR2 ANQGSEA. The CDR3 nucleotides are TGCAGCGTCGCCGGGACAAACGACTATGCAACTAATGAAAAACTGTTTTTT. This sequence encodes CSVAGTNDYATNEKLFF.

The CDR3 loop is CASSIQALGGAGLGEQYF. CDR3 sequence (DNA): TGTGCCAGCAGCATCCAGGCGCTAGGGGGGGCTGGGCTGGGCGAGCAGTACTTC. V and J are TRBV9 and TRBJ2-7; D may be TRBD2 (7 bases). The germline V and J ends were trimmed by 4 bases and 6 bases, with 29 bases remaining between them. Germline V CDR1 and CDR2: SGDLS, YYNGEE. This CDR3 has 18 amino acids.